The present TCR beta chain was sequenced within a study of control samples from healthy donors and cancer patients (dated by TCRdb to about 2020). V loses 4 bases, J loses 5 bases, and the germline ends lie 13 bases apart. Sequences SGDLS (CDR1) and YYNGEE (CDR2) are obtained from the germline V gene. Taken from cysteine to phenylalanine, the CDR3 has 14 residues. Only the CDR3 region is kept as DNA, spanning 42 bases read in frame from base 1. Libraries were prepared through the immunoSEQ multiplex PCR assay. In TCRdb, the immuneACCESS table is reduced to in-frame sequences with V and J assigned. These tables do not hold every clone; where another copy was compared, an unresolved V gene accounts for under half, and the others remain unexplained. A total of about 42,000 clones appear in this sample, roughly 83% of them only once. Jointly, the top ten make up around 50% of the sample. This clone was seen only once. It has no known antigen specificity. No base quality values were provided; no much bigger clone lies one nucleotide off.

The receptor was isolated from a man in his sixties in good health. Material: blood. This sequence uses TRBV9 and TRBJ1-5; a tentative D call is TRBD1 (5 bases match). The DNA sequence reads TGTGCCAGCAGCTCAGGGAACCTCCATCAGCCCCAGCATTTT. Translated, it reads CASSSGNLHQPQHF. The full variable domain, with segments outside the CDR3 supplied by the reference TRBV9 and TRBJ1-5 proteins, appears as DSGVTQTPKHLITATGQRVTLRCSPRSGDLSVYWYQQSLDQGLQFLIQYYNGEERAKGNILERFSAQQFPDLHSELNLSSLELGDSALYFCASSSGNLHQPQHFGDGTRLSIL.